This T cell receptor beta chain was identified in a study of memory CD4+ T cells and cytomegalovirus serostatus. Overall study findings and caveats: The CMV-associated TCR signature appears largely within the CD4+ memory repertoire.

V was trimmed by 7 bases and J by 0 bases, leaving 12 bases between them. The V gene's germline CDR1 is SQVTM and CDR2 ANQGSEA. CDR3 size: 13 residues. In regard to this clone: Antigen unknown.

The sort gate was single viable CD3+CD4+CD8-CD45RO+ cells for memory CD4+ T cells. After thawing, CD4+ T cells were positively selected. Sequencing was performed with immunoSEQ multiplex PCR; in TCRdb, only in-frame clones are kept and a portion is missing. This sample carries more than 35,000 clones, roughly four fifths of them seen once, and the ten largest clones take 0.78%. J is TRBJ1-1 and V is TRBV29-1; no reliable D call. The receptor was isolated from an adult in good health and CMV-seronegative. The sample was memory CD4+ T cells from blood. This CDR3 reads CSGRREMNTEAFF. The DNA of the CDR3 is TGCAGCGGAAGGAGGGAGATGAACACTGAAGCTTTCTTT. Supplemented by reference TRBV29-1 and TRBJ1-1, the full variable domain reads SAVISQKPSRDICQRGTSLTIQCQVDSQVTMMFWYRQQPGQSLTLIATANQGSEATYESGFVIDKFPISRPNLTFSTLTVSNMSPEDSSIYLCSGRREMNTEAFFGQGTRLTVV.